This T cell receptor beta chain emerged from a study of naive and memory T cell subsets. Both TRBC1 and TRBC2 were covered by a beta constant-region primer of two equimolar oligonucleotides. The ligated cDNA underwent four PCR rounds using SP2 and nested alpha and beta constant-region primers. TCRdb itself ran the UMI-ligation and nested PCR reads through MiXCR, one entry per CDR3 protein. The top ten hold about 3% of the sample, which has 98,000 or so distinct CDR3 sequences, about 15% seen once. Comment on this clonotype: The antigen is not known.

CDR1 is MNHNS, CDR2 SASEGT, per germline. The V and J ends lost 4 bases and 5 bases, in that order; junction bases with no gene match: 5. The CDR3 has 14 residues. Study conclusions and caveats: A few larger clonotypes appeared in naive repertoires, especially CD8, possibly memory cells re-expressing CD45RA.

Sequential positive selection took CD4 T cells first, then CD8 T cells. This TCR was recovered from a human donor in good health. The chain recombines TRBV6-1 with TRBJ2-5, with 9 bases that match TRBD2. The sample consisted of naive CD8+ T cells from blood. In DNA, the CDR3 is TGTGCCAGCAGTGCCCTGCGGGGGGGGGAGACCCAGTACTTC. It translates to CASSALRGGETQYF.